This T cell receptor beta chain was sequenced during a study of blood T cells in healthy people across ages. Study-wide findings and caveats: Donor CMV infection status was unknown, possibly confounding age-related changes in expanded clonotypes.

Staff drew about 10 milliliters of peripheral blood from each donor. CDR3 length: 11 amino acids. Germline V lookup: CDR1 LNHNV, CDR2 YYDKDF (reference sequence). V was shortened by 3 bases and J by 5 bases, with 2 bases between the two germline ends. The second PCR ran about 6 to 12 cycles with a sample-barcoded 5' primer and J-beta primers. TCRdb used MiXCR to reprocess the 5' RACE reads, holding one entry per CDR3 protein. Of around 1,600,000 distinct CDR3 sequences listed, less than 45% were seen once; the top ten hold 4%. This clonotype came up a few times. Its antigen is not identified. Specimen: blood. The rearrangement links TRBV15 to TRBJ2-1; D gene unclear. The sequence derives from a woman between 18 and 30 years old in good health. CDR3 sequence reads: CATSSNNEQFF. The CDR3 nucleotides read TGTGCCACCAGCAGCAACAATGAGCAGTTCTTC.